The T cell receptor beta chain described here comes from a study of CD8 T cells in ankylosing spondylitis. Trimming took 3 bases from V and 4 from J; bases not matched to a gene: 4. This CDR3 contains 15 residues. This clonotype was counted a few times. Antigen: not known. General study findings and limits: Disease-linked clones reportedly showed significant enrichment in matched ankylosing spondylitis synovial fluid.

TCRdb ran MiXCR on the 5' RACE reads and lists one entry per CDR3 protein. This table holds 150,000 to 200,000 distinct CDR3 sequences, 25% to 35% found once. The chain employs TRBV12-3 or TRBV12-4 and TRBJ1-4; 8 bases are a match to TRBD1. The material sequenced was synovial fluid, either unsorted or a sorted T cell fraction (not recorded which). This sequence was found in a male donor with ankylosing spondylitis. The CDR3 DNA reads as TGTGCCAGCAGTTTGTCAGGGGGCCGTAATGAAAAACTGTTTTTT. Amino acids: CASSLSGGRNEKLFF.